These 12 T cell receptor beta chains were all obtained from the same sample, sequenced in a study of T cell repertoires in ileal Crohn's disease. Assay: immunoSEQ multiplex PCR; the TCRdb copy retains only in-frame clones and omits some. The sample yields around 7,700 clones, roughly 76% seen once. The sequenced material came from ileal tissue. The source is an adult with Crohn's disease.

A remark on this clone: The junction shows a germline mismatch at one end, possibly a read error. The chain employs TRBV10-3 and TRBJ2-7; 7 bases match TRBD1. Germline-derived CDR1 and CDR2 are ENHRY and SYGVKD. This CDR3 region has 12 residues. The CDR3 region is CAVRGSAYEQYF. The CDR3 bases are TGTGCCGTCAGGGGGAGTGCCTACGAGCAGTACTTC.

In this sample, this clone turned up a few times. The V and J genes are TRBV5-4 and TRBJ1-5; D remains unclear. The V end lost 1 base, the J end lost 4 bases, and 6 bases lay between the germline ends. CDR3 length: 13 amino acids. CDR1 is SGHNT, CDR2 YYREEE, per germline (reference sequence). The CDR3 loop reads CASSLNRNQPQHF. The CDR3 DNA is TGTGCCAGCAGCTTGAACCGGAATCAGCCCCAGCATTTT.

The chain combines TRBV5-1 with TRBJ1-4; 7 nucleotides agree with TRBD1. CDR1 is SGHRS, CDR2 YFSETQ, per germline. The CDR3 totals 15 residues. Trimming cost V 4 bases and J 8 bases; bases outside gene matches: 11. CDR3 residues: CASSAREGAGEKLFF. The DNA for the CDR3 is TGCGCCAGCAGCGCCCGTGAGGGGGCGGGAGAAAAACTGTTTTTT.

The chain links TRBV25-1 to TRBJ2-2; TRBD1 aligns across 9 bases. CDR1 MGHDK and CDR2 SYGVNS come from the germline V gene. The CDR3 consists of 14 residues. After removal of 6 bases from V and 6 bases from J, the junction contained 5 bases not matched to a gene. CDR3 nucleotide sequence: TGTGCCAGCAGCGGCCGACAGGGGGCCGGGGAGCTGTTTTTT. Translated, it gives CASSGRQGAGELFF.

The chain uses TRBV7-9 and TRBJ2-1; 10 nucleotides agree with TRBD2. CDR1 is SEHNR, CDR2 FQNEAQ, per germline (reference sequence). The CDR3 contains 15 residues. After removal of 7 bases from V and 8 bases from J, the junction contained 11 bases not matched to a gene. Here the CDR3 reads CASTPGASGRDEQFF. CDR3 DNA: TGTGCCAGCACCCCGGGGGCTAGCGGGAGAGATGAGCAGTTCTTC.

This clone was picked up a small number of times. This sequence joins TRBV12-5 and TRBJ2-6; unclear D gene. Trimming removed 4 bases from V and 0 bases from J, with 7 bases in between. The CDR3 has 15 amino acids. Germline V gives CDR1 LGHNT, CDR2 FRNRAP. The CDR3 DNA is TGTGCTAGTGGTTCTCGTAACTCTGGGGCCAACGTCCTGACTTTC. Its translation: CASGSRNSGANVLTF.

This clone was seen more than once but under ten times. The chain has TRBV10-3 and TRBJ1-1; weak D call: TRBD1 (5 bases). Germline-derived CDR1 and CDR2 are ENHRY and SYGVKD. V lost 4 bases to trimming and J lost 5 bases, with 14 bases between them. This CDR3 is built from 14 residues. CDR3 sequence: CAISAGLLGTEAFF. The CDR3 bases are TGTGCCATCAGTGCGGGACTTTTGGGGACTGAAGCTTTCTTT.

V gene TRBV5-4 combines with J gene TRBJ2-5; 8 nucleotides agree with TRBD2. Germline V CDR1 and CDR2: SGHNT, YYREEE (reference sequence). The ends lost 0 bases at V and 2 bases at J; junction bases unmatched: 3. The CDR3 extends over 15 amino acids. The DNA for the CDR3 is TGTGCCAGCAGCTTGGGGCGGGAGGCACAAGAGACCCAGTACTTC. Protein product: CASSLGREAQETQYF.

V is TRBV11-3 and J is TRBJ1-2; 8 bases fit TRBD1. The CDR3 totals 17 residues. Unmatched junction bases numbered 8, after V lost 1 base and J lost 1 base. CDR1 and CDR2 (germline): SGHNT, YENEEA. This CDR3 is CASSLGGDRILNYGYTF. In nucleotides, the CDR3 is TGTGCCAGCAGCTTAGGTGGGGACAGGATACTTAACTATGGCTACACCTTC.

V is TRBV4-2 and J is TRBJ2-7, with 8 bases identical to TRBD2. Unmatched junction bases numbered 8, after V lost 0 bases and J lost 4 bases. In germline, CDR1 is LGHNA, CDR2 YNFKEQ. The CDR3 is 16 residues long. The CDR3 spells CASSQDLSGRAYEQYF. DNA of the CDR3: TGTGCCAGCAGCCAAGATCTCTCCGGGAGGGCTTACGAGCAGTACTTC.

The chain joins TRBV19 to TRBJ2-1, with 13 bases matching TRBD2. Per germline, CDR1 LNHDA and CDR2 SQIVND (reference sequence). Trimming cost V 1 base and J 8 bases; bases outside gene matches: 5. The CDR3 consists of 16 residues. CDR3: CASSIAGLAGVDEQFF. The CDR3 coding sequence is TGTGCCAGTAGTATAGCCGGACTAGCGGGAGTGGATGAGCAGTTCTTC.

The chain joins TRBV5-1 to TRBJ2-3; 12 nucleotides align to TRBD1. Trimming cost V 7 bases and J 6 bases; bases outside gene matches: 9. The CDR3 totals 15 residues. The V gene's germline CDR1 is SGHRS and CDR2 YFSETQ. The CDR3 DNA reads TGCGCCAGCGGGCAGGGGACAGGGGGCTTTGATACGCAGTATTTT. Its protein is CASGQGTGGFDTQYF.